The 9 T cell receptor beta chains reported below all come from one sample, sequenced in a study of response to subunit inactivated influenza vaccine (dated by TCRdb to 2016 to 2019). The library was made by RT-PCR. TCRdb names Illumina HiSeq 2500 as the instrument used. The public sequencing data were trimmed at Q25 with fastp and processed into clonotypes with MiXCR by TCRdb, which kept only in-frame beta chains. Rows with one shared CDR3 protein collapse into an entry with the most common genes and DNA. The sample table lists fewer than 550,000 distinct CDR3 sequences, 25% of them with a count of one. The ten biggest clones cover approximately 2% of the sample. This specimen consisted of CD4+ T cells sorted from PBMCs, obtained roughly 5 days after vaccination. The receptors originated from a man aged 50-60 years who received an inactivated influenza vaccine. Donor details come from another sample of the same person, matched by shared clones.

CDR3 sequence reads: CSAASSSGGSYNEQFF. The CDR3, as DNA: TGCAGTGCTGCTTCTTCCTCCGGGGGCTCCTACAATGAGCAGTTCTTC. This chain links TRBV20-1 with TRBJ2-1, with D possibly matching TRBD2 (6 bases). The CDR3 has 16 amino acids. The ends were cut back, 5 bases at V and 0 bases at J, with 17 bases in the middle. Germline V gives CDR1 DFQATT, CDR2 SNEGSKA (reference sequence).

The V and J genes are TRBV5-5 and TRBJ2-5; the D is unclear. The V gene lost 2 bases and the J gene lost 5 bases, with 13 bases spanning the gap. This CDR3 is built from 14 residues. CDR1 SGHKS and CDR2 YYEKEE come from the germline V gene (reference sequence). The CDR3 coding sequence is TGTGCCAGCAGCTTTTTTGGCCAGAGGGAGACCCAGTACTTC. Its protein product is CASSFFGQRETQYF.

This clonotype was seen a few times. The chain carries TRBV20-1 and TRBJ2-5, with 8 bases lining up with TRBD2. This CDR3 region has 17 residues. Looked up from germline, CDR1 is DFQATT and CDR2 is SNEGSKA (reference sequence). V was clipped by 6 bases and J by 5 bases; unmatched bases: 20. This CDR3 reads CSAPPRSGGSGWETQYF. The CDR3 DNA sequence: TGCAGTGCCCCTCCTCGGAGCGGGGGATCTGGGTGGGAGACCCAGTACTTC.

The V call is TRBV6-2 or TRBV6-3, the J call TRBJ2-7, with a weak D call TRBD1 (6 bases). The CDR3 length is 13 residues. Germline V gene sequence: CDR1 MNHEY, CDR2 SVGEGT. With 7 bases removed from V and 3 bases from J, the gap between germline ends came to 13 bases. This CDR3 reads CASNRELFYEQYF. The CDR3 bases are TGTGCCAGCAACAGGGAATTATTCTACGAGCAGTACTTC.

The chain employs TRBV7-9 and TRBJ2-7, with 9 positions matching TRBD2. The CDR3 is 16 amino acids. The V segment lost 5 bases and the J segment 1 base; nucleotides outside the gene matches: 9. The germline gives CDR1 SEHNR, CDR2 FQNEAQ (reference sequence). The CDR3 region is CASSPSGAGLSYEQYF. The CDR3 nucleotides read TGTGCCAGCAGCCCTAGCGGGGCGGGGCTTTCCTACGAGCAGTACTTC.

This chain uses TRBV7-7 with TRBJ2-3, with D maybe TRBD1 (5 bases). Per the germline V gene, CDR1 is SSHAT and CDR2 is FNYEAQ (reference sequence). V gave up 2 bases and J gave up 4 bases, with 10 bases separating them. The CDR3 totals 14 residues. CDR3 sequence (DNA): TGTGCCAGCAGCTTAAAAGGGGCGGCAGATACGCAGTATTTT. Translating it yields CASSLKGAADTQYF.

The table lists this clonotype with a count of one. The rearrangement links TRBV20-1 to TRBJ1-1; 9 bases are a match to TRBD1. The V segment lost 6 bases and the J segment 1 base; nucleotides outside the gene matches: 3. The length of the CDR3 is 13 residues. Germline CDR1 reads DFQATT; CDR2 reads SNEGSKA (reference sequence). In DNA, the CDR3 is TGCAGTGCAACAGGGGGCCCGAACACTGAAGCTTTCTTT. It encodes CSATGGPNTEAFF.

This clonotype was picked up a small number of times. CDR3 loop: CSASGDPDTQYF. CDR3 sequence (DNA): TGCAGTGCTAGTGGGGACCCAGATACGCAGTATTTT. The J gene is TRBJ2-3, the V gene TRBV20-1, with D perhaps TRBD1 or TRBD2 (5 bases each). V was cut by 3 bases and J by 4 bases, with 8 bases left in between. From germline, CDR1 is DFQATT and CDR2 SNEGSKA (reference sequence). The CDR3 is 12 residues long.

The CDR3 bases are TGTGCCAGCAGCTTAGTCGGAGTTAACACCGGGGAGCTGTTTTTT. This sequence encodes CASSLVGVNTGELFF. V usage is TRBV5-5 and J usage is TRBJ2-2, with no clear D. Germline assignment: CDR1 SGHKS and CDR2 YYEKEE (reference sequence). The CDR3 spans 15 residues. Between the trimmed V and J ends, which lost 2 bases and 2 bases, there was a span of 10 bases.